Listed here are 9 T cell receptor beta chains from one sample, sequenced in a study of OX40 agonist ivuxolimab in advanced cancers. Repertoires were generated with immunoSEQ multiplex PCR, while TCRdb's copy carries only in-frame clones and drops some. The sample holds more than 100,000 clones; 90% are singletons and the top ten take around 1%. This sample comprised CD4+ or CD8+ T cells sorted from blood, obtained in a trial of the OX40 agonist ivuxolimab. Receptor source: an adult with an advanced solid tumor such as melanoma, head and neck, liver or kidney cancer.

CDR3 sequence reads: CASSLQGDQPQHF. CDR3 nucleotide sequence: TGTGCCAGCAGCTTGCAGGGCGATCAGCCCCAGCATTTT. The chain recombines TRBV5-5 with TRBJ1-5; perhaps TRBD1 as D (5 bases). CDR1 SGHKS and CDR2 YYEKEE come from the germline V gene (reference sequence). Trimming shortened V by 1 base and J by 5 bases, and 7 bases separated the two germline ends. CDR3 length equals 13 residues.

The chain uses TRBV14 and TRBJ2-3; D may be TRBD1 or TRBD2 (5 bases each). V was pared by 4 bases and J by 6 bases, with 17 bases between. CDR1 and CDR2 from the germline V gene are SGHDN and FVKESK. The CDR3 covers 15 residues. CDR3 DNA sequence: TGTGCCAGCAGCCCTCGGGGCCTAAGGGGTGATACGCAGTATTTT. Encoded protein: CASSPRGLRGDTQYF.

The rearrangement joins TRBV7-9 to TRBJ1-5; D gene uncertain. Trimming left V 8 bases short and J 1 base short, with 6 bases between. The CDR3 spans 12 residues. Germline values: CDR1 SEHNR, CDR2 FQNEAQ (reference sequence). Written as DNA, the CDR3 is TGTGCCAGCCAAAAAAGCAATCAGCCCCAGCATTTT. It yields the protein CASQKSNQPQHF.

The chain has TRBV11-2 and TRBJ2-7; unclear D gene. The CDR3 is made up of 15 amino acids. The germline V and J ends were trimmed by 1 base and 1 base, with 11 bases remaining between them. Germline CDR1 SGHAT, CDR2 FQNNGV. Written as DNA, the CDR3 is TGTGCCAGCAGCTTAGGTCAGTCAGGATCCTACGAGCAGTACTTC. Encoded protein: CASSLGQSGSYEQYF.

This clone was found a few times. The V and J genes are TRBV28 and TRBJ2-5, with D hard to call. Germline-derived CDR1 and CDR2 are MDHEN and SYDVKM. The V end was cut by 2 bases, the J end by 1 base, with 8 bases between. This CDR3 is 14 amino acids long. For the CDR3, the DNA is TGTGCCAGCAGTTTAAGGACCCCCCAAGAGACCCAGTACTTC. Its translation: CASSLRTPQETQYF.

The chain couples TRBV5-4 to TRBJ2-5; D unclear. The V end lost 5 bases, the J end lost 5 bases, and 10 bases lay between the germline ends. There are 12 residues in the CDR3. Germline V gives CDR1 SGHNT, CDR2 YYREEE (reference sequence). CDR3 protein: CASRSFGETQYF. CDR3 DNA sequence: TGTGCCAGCAGGTCATTCGGGGAGACCCAGTACTTC.

J is TRBJ1-2 and V is TRBV6-4; 8 nucleotides align to TRBD1. Germline V gene lookup returns CDR1 MRHNA and CDR2 SNTAGT. The CDR3 has 15 amino acids. V shed 0 bases and J 8 bases; nucleotides not matched to a gene: 8. This chain's CDR3 is CASSDSPQGDRGYTF. Written as DNA, the CDR3 is TGTGCCAGCAGTGACTCGCCACAGGGGGATAGGGGCTACACCTTC.

V gene TRBV9 combines with J gene TRBJ1-1, with D uncertain. Germline loops: CDR1 SGDLS, CDR2 YYNGEE. Trimming stripped 4 bases from V and 2 bases from J, with 9 bases between. The CDR3 has 13 amino acids. DNA for the CDR3: TGTGCCAGCAGCCGCGGTGGAAACACTGAAGCTTTCTTT. It translates to CASSRGGNTEAFF.

The rearrangement joins TRBV18 to TRBJ2-2; the D is unclear. CDR3 length equals 16 residues. Germline V gene lookup returns CDR1 KGHSH and CDR2 LQKENI. V dropped 6 bases and J dropped 0 bases, with 14 bases sitting between them. CDR3: CASSLVGKANTGELFF. CDR3 DNA: TGTGCCAGCTCCCTTGTGGGAAAAGCGAACACCGGGGAGCTGTTTTTT.